Sequencing of this TCR beta chain was carried out in a study of cytomegalovirus exposure and HLA in healthy donors. Across the study: There were approximately 85 million unique TCRs (from HLA-typed donors) in an early data release.

Study-level results: Presence/absence analyses took donor sequencing depth as roughly uniform.

The PCR employed 60 Vbeta primers together with 13 Jbeta primers. The protocol was immunoSEQ multiplex PCR, while the TCRdb copy is restricted to in-frame clones and leaves out a portion. The sample records over 150,000 clones, 70% to 90% being singletons. As regards this clone: The antigen remains unidentified.

This CDR3 region has 14 residues. Germline CDR1 and CDR2: LNHNV and YYDKDF (reference sequence). V gave up 5 bases and J gave up 6 bases; unmatched junction bases: 8. Sample: PBMCs. This receptor was identified in a woman aged 25 to 39 in good health and CMV-seropositive. This chain connects TRBV15 to TRBJ2-7; TRBD1 matches 9 bases. CDR3 residues: CATSRRQGVSEQYF. As DNA, the CDR3 is TGTGCCACCAGCCGAAGACAGGGGGTCAGCGAGCAGTACTTC.